These 23 T cell receptor beta chains originate from one sample sequenced in a study of shared clonotypes between healthy human individuals. TCRdb's table, derived via immunoSEQ multiplex PCR, lists solely in-frame clones and lacks some. Of roughly 2 million clones in the sample, 95% were seen once. Sample: naive CD4+ T cells sorted from blood. The sample's subset: CD45RA+ positively selected. Every receptor here comes from a man aged 18 to 35 in good health.

The gene calls are TRBV28 and TRBJ2-3, with D perhaps TRBD1 (5 bases). This CDR3 has 15 amino acids. V was cut by 6 bases and J by 2 bases, with 15 bases left in between. Germline values: CDR1 MDHEN, CDR2 SYDVKM. The chain's CDR3 is CASSPTRQFTDTQYF. DNA of the CDR3: TGTGCCAGCAGCCCGACCCGACAGTTCACAGATACGCAGTATTTT.

The chain uses TRBV27 and TRBJ1-5, with TRBD1 matching over 9 bases. Trimming took 5 bases from V and 4 from J; bases not matched to a gene: 6. The V gene's germline CDR1 is MNHEY and CDR2 SMNVEV (reference sequence). This CDR3 has 15 residues. The CDR3 DNA follows: TGTGCCAGCAGTCCCGGGACAGGGTTGAATCAGCCCCAGCATTTT. This codes for CASSPGTGLNQPQHF.

The CDR3 region has the DNA TGCGCCAGCAGCGTTGATGGGGGGGCCTACGAGCAGTACTTC. It codes for CASSVDGGAYEQYF. V gene TRBV5-1 combines with J gene TRBJ2-7; 7 bases agree with TRBD2. The CDR3 extends over 14 amino acids. With 4 bases clipped from V and 2 bases from J, the junction kept 6 bases outside the gene matches. Germline CDR1 and CDR2: SGHRS and YFSETQ.

This clone was seen just once. Other nucleotide sequences from this sample produce the same CDR3. The V and J genes are TRBV7-9 and TRBJ2-2; 7 bases line up with TRBD1. Germline CDR1 is SEHNR and CDR2 is FQNEAQ (reference sequence). Trimming removed 5 bases from V and 2 bases from J; junction bases left unmatched: 5. This CDR3 has 15 residues. The CDR3, as DNA: TGTGCCAGCAGCCTGGACAGGACTAACACCGGGGAGCTGTTTTTT. Translating gives CASSLDRTNTGELFF.

This chain connects TRBV28 to TRBJ1-6, with 8 bases matching TRBD1. The CDR3 length is 14 residues. Looked up from germline, CDR1 is MDHEN and CDR2 is SYDVKM. V dropped 5 bases and J dropped 7; count of bases not matched to a gene: 4. CDR3 bases: TGTGCCAGCAGTCAGGGGGCAAAGAATTCACCCCTCCACTTT. Its translation: CASSQGAKNSPLHF.

Of note for this clone: At the DNA level, this CDR3 is encoded by other sequences in the same sample as well. The chain is built from TRBV11-2 and TRBJ2-7, with D perhaps given as TRBD1 or TRBD2 (6 bases each). This CDR3 spans 14 amino acids. The germline CDR1 and CDR2 sequences are SGHAT and FQNNGV. Trimming took 3 bases from V and 0 from J, leaving 9 bases between them. CDR3 in DNA: TGTGCCAGCAGCTTGGGGGGCGCCTCCTACGAGCAGTACTTC. Amino acid sequence: CASSLGGASYEQYF.

This clone showed up just once. This rearrangement joins TRBV6-5 to TRBJ2-2; D might be TRBD1 (5 bases). Trimming pared 7 bases from V and 7 bases from J, leaving 19 bases between. The germline V gene encodes CDR1 MNHEY and CDR2 SVGAGI. CDR3 size: 15 residues. This CDR3 reads CASMATGDSSGELFF. CDR3 sequence (DNA): TGTGCCAGCATGGCAACAGGTGATAGCAGCGGGGAGCTGTTTTTT.

The genes are TRBV28 and TRBJ1-4; D is uncertain. There are 13 residues in the CDR3. The germline CDR1 and CDR2 sequences are MDHEN and SYDVKM. With 6 bases removed from V and 5 bases from J, the gap between germline ends came to 10 bases. The CDR3 loop is CASRYNTNEKLFF. The CDR3 DNA sequence: TGTGCCAGCAGATACAATACAAATGAAAAACTGTTTTTT.

The genes are TRBV19 and TRBJ1-4; no reliable D call. V lost 4 bases and J 5 bases, leaving 8 bases between the germline ends. Germline values: CDR1 LNHDA, CDR2 SQIVND (reference sequence). This CDR3 has 13 residues. The CDR3 loop is CASSRVGNEKLFF. Written as DNA, the CDR3 is TGTGCCAGTAGTAGAGTCGGGAATGAAAAACTGTTTTTT.

The gene calls are TRBV7-2 and TRBJ2-2; D not resolved. The CDR3 is 14 residues long. Germline-derived CDR1 and CDR2 are SGHTA and FQGNSA. V gave up 5 bases and J gave up 1 base, with 8 bases separating them. DNA of the CDR3: TGTGCCAGCAGCCTAAACTTGAACACCGGGGAGCTGTTTTTT. It yields the protein CASSLNLNTGELFF.

The chain is built from TRBV7-2 and TRBJ1-2; TRBD1 might be the D (6 bases). Trimming left V 0 bases short and J 4 bases short, with 24 bases between. Germline V gives CDR1 SGHTA, CDR2 FQGNSA. The CDR3 sequence is 19 residues long. This chain's CDR3 is CASSLAPRPDSPLIYGYTF. The DNA of the CDR3 is TGTGCCAGCAGCTTAGCCCCTCGACCGGACAGCCCCTTGATCTATGGCTACACCTTC.

The chain uses TRBV19 and TRBJ2-7; 9 nucleotides agree with TRBD1. This CDR3 contains 14 residues. V lost 5 bases to trimming and J lost 6 bases; unmatched junction nucleotides: 8. CDR1 LNHDA and CDR2 SQIVND come from the germline V gene (reference sequence). The CDR3 sequence is CASSLQTGGGEQYF. DNA of the CDR3: TGTGCCAGTAGTCTTCAAACAGGGGGCGGCGAGCAGTACTTC. Filled out from reference TRBV19 and TRBJ2-7, the complete variable domain reads DGGITQSPKYLFRKEGQNVTLSCEQNLNHDAMYWYRQDPGQGLRLIYYSQIVNDFQKGDIAEGYSVSREKKESFPLTVTSAQKNPTAFYLCASSLQTGGGEQYFGPGTRLTVT.

The CDR3 loop reads CASSVGPENSPLHF. DNA of the CDR3: TGTGCCAGCAGCGTAGGCCCCGAAAATTCACCCCTCCACTTT. This chain links TRBV9 with TRBJ1-6; no clear D. The V end was cut by 0 bases, the J end by 7 bases, with 8 bases between. CDR3 length: 14 amino acids. Germline values: CDR1 SGDLS, CDR2 YYNGEE.

The chain uses TRBV5-6 and TRBJ1-6; D unclear. Per the germline V gene, CDR1 is SGHDT and CDR2 is YYEEEE. V lost 2 bases and J lost 6, with 9 bases in between. This CDR3 comprises 14 residues. The CDR3 DNA follows: TGTGCCAGCAGCTTAGGACCGATTAATTCACCCCTCCACTTT. Encoded protein: CASSLGPINSPLHF.

For the CDR3, the DNA is TGTGCCAGTAGTATTGAAGGGAACGGGGATCAGCCCCAGCATTTT. This encodes CASSIEGNGDQPQHF. The chain links TRBV19 to TRBJ1-5, with D uncertain. The CDR3 extends over 15 amino acids. Trimming took 3 bases from V and 5 from J, leaving 14 bases between them. The V gene's germline CDR1 is LNHDA and CDR2 SQIVND (reference sequence).

CDR3 sequence: CASATGNTEAFF. CDR3 nucleotide sequence: TGTGCCAGCGCCACGGGGAACACTGAAGCTTTCTTT. The J gene is TRBJ1-1, the V gene TRBV18, with D unclear. From germline, CDR1 is KGHSH and CDR2 LQKENI. With 8 bases removed from V and 1 base from J, the gap between germline ends came to 8 bases. This CDR3 contains 12 residues.

The V gene is TRBV27, the J gene TRBJ1-2, with 7 bases matching TRBD1. The trim removed 5 bases at V and 3 bases at J, leaving 9 bases unmatched. Looked up from germline, CDR1 is MNHEY and CDR2 is SMNVEV (reference sequence). The CDR3 runs to 15 residues. The CDR3: CASSTIGQEDYGYTF. CDR3 DNA: TGTGCCAGCAGTACAATTGGACAGGAAGACTATGGCTACACCTTC.

The CDR3 protein is CASSKENRGRRYGYTF. DNA of the CDR3: TGTGCCAGCAGCAAAGAAAACAGGGGGCGCAGGTATGGCTACACCTTC. The chain has TRBV21-1 and TRBJ1-2; the table calls TRBD1, which could not be checked here. TRBV21-1 is a listed pseudogene. The CDR3 length is 16 residues.

The rearrangement joins TRBV29-1 to TRBJ2-3, with 9 bases matching TRBD1. This CDR3 comprises 18 residues. V dropped 3 bases and J dropped 0; count of bases not matched to a gene: 13. The germline CDR1 and CDR2 sequences are SQVTM and ANQGSEA. The CDR3 region has the DNA TGCAGCGTTGATATGGAGACCGGGGACAGGGCTAGCACAGATACGCAGTATTTT. Residues: CSVDMETGDRASTDTQYF.

In the case of this clone: Distinct nucleotide sequences in the sample also encode this CDR3. This rearrangement joins TRBV6-1 to TRBJ2-7; possibly TRBD1 or TRBD2 for D (5 bases each). Germline values: CDR1 MNHNS, CDR2 SASEGT. With 1 base removed from V and 2 bases from J, the gap between germline ends came to 12 bases. The CDR3 runs 15 residues. The CDR3 DNA reads as TGTGCCAGCAGTGAAGGAGGGGCAGGAGCCTACGAGCAGTACTTC. Protein product: CASSEGGAGAYEQYF.

The CDR3 sequence is CASSLGTSLSTDTQYF. In DNA, the CDR3 is TGCGCCAGCAGCTTAGGGACTTCGCTTAGCACAGATACGCAGTATTTT. The chain is built from TRBV5-1 and TRBJ2-3; tentatively, D is TRBD2 (6 bases). The V end was cut by 2 bases, the J end by 0 bases, with 13 bases between. This CDR3 region has 16 residues. Per the germline V gene, CDR1 is SGHRS and CDR2 is YFSETQ.

The rearrangement joins TRBV9 to TRBJ1-4; unclear D gene. The CDR3 extends over 16 amino acids. The ends were cut back, 0 bases at V and 3 bases at J, with 12 bases in the middle. CDR1 and CDR2 (germline): SGDLS, YYNGEE. CDR3 DNA sequence: TGTGCCAGCAGCGTAGCTGTTGGGTCGGCTAATGAAAAACTGTTTTTT. It encodes CASSVAVGSANEKLFF.

The rearrangement joins TRBV5-4 to TRBJ2-5, with D perhaps matching TRBD1 (5 bases). The CDR3 consists of 16 residues. V lost 0 bases, J lost 2 bases, and 14 bases lay in between. Germline V CDR1 and CDR2: SGHNT, YYREEE (reference sequence). The CDR3 sequence: CASSLDVTELQETQYF. The CDR3 nucleotides read TGTGCCAGCAGCTTGGATGTGACAGAATTACAAGAGACCCAGTACTTC.